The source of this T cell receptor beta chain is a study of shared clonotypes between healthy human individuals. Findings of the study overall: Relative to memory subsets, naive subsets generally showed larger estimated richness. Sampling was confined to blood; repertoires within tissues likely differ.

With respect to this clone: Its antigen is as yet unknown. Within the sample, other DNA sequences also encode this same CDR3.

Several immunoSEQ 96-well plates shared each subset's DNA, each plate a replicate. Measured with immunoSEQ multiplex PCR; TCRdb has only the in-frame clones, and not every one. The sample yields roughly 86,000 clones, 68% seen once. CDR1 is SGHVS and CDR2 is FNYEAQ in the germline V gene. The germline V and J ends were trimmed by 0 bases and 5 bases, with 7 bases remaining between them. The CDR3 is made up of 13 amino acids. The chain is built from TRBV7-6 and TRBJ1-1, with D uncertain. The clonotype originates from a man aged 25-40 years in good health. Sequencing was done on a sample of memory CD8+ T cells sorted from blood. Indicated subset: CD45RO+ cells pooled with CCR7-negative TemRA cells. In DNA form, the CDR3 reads TGTGCCAGCAGCTTAGCGGGTTTGACTGAAGCTTTCTTT. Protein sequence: CASSLAGLTEAFF.